One TCR beta chain is described in this entry. Its antigen is unidentified. These donors, healthy bone marrow donors, were studied. The PCR made use of 60 Vbeta and 13 Jbeta primers. Generated by immunoSEQ multiplex PCR, the TCRdb table keeps only in-frame clones and is missing some. Its clone listing holds just under 80,000 clones. These data belong to a study of cytomegalovirus exposure and HLA in healthy donors. General study findings and limits: The likely origin of a cluster of highly shared sequence variants was a sequencing artifact. The authors confirmed in vitro that three CMV-associated chains were specific for CMV antigens. Earlier analysis found most TCR beta V segments productive about 90% or about 30% of the time.

Germline V gives CDR1 MNHEY, CDR2 SMNVEV (reference sequence). This CDR3 is 15 amino acids long. V was shortened by 3 bases and J by 4 bases, with 12 bases between the two germline ends. The gene calls are TRBV27 and TRBJ1-4, with TRBD1 as a possible D gene (6 bases). The source material was PBMCs. The source of this sequence is a man aged 18 to 30 in good health and CMV-seropositive. The CDR3 nucleotides are TGTGCCAGCAGTTTCTCGGACAGAGTTAATGAAAAACTGTTTTTT. Translated, it gives CASSFSDRVNEKLFF.